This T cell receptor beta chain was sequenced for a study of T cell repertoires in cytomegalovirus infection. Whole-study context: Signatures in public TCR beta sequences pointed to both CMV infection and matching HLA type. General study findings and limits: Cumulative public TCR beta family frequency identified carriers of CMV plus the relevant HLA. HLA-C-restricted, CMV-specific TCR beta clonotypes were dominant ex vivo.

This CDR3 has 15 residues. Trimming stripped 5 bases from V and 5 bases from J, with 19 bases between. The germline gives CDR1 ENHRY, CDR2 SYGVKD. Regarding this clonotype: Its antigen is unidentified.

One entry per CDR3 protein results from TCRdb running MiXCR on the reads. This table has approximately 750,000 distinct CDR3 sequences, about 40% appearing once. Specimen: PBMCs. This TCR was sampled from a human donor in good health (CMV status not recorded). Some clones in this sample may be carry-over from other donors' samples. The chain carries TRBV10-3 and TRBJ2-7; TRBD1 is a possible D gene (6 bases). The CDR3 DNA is TGTGCCATCAGTTATAATCCGGAACAGGGTAACGAGCAGTACTTC. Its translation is CAISYNPEQGNEQYF.